This record concerns one TCR beta chain sequence. Its antigen is unknown. Clones were read by immunoSEQ multiplex PCR, and TCRdb kept only the in-frame ones, dropping some. Here the sample spans about 98,000 clones, 80% to 85% being singletons. This specimen belongs to a study of radiotherapy plus CTLA-4 blockade in lung cancer. About the research overall: Disease control was seen in approximately 29% of patients, objective responses in about 19%.

Study observations and caveats: After radiotherapy and ipilimumab, tumor-derived clones expanded in peripheral blood. Increased serum interferon-beta after radiation also reportedly predicted response strongly.

Patients with chemo-refractory metastatic non-small-cell lung cancer received focal radiation plus CTLA-4 blockade with ipilimumab. The sequencing here drew on peripheral blood, taken from a patient treated with radiotherapy plus ipilimumab. The source is a human donor with non-small cell lung cancer who had a partial response to radiotherapy plus ipilimumab.

Written as DNA, the CDR3 is TGCGCCACCATAAAGCCGGGACTAGCGGGCAATCTGTCCCAGTACTTC. It codes for CATIKPGLAGNLSQYF. The rearrangement uses TRBV10-1 and TRBJ2-5; 12 nucleotides match TRBD2. V lost 10 bases, J lost 9 bases, and 18 bases stayed unmatched. CDR3 length: 16 residues. The V gene's germline CDR1 is WNHNN and CDR2 SYGVQD (reference sequence).